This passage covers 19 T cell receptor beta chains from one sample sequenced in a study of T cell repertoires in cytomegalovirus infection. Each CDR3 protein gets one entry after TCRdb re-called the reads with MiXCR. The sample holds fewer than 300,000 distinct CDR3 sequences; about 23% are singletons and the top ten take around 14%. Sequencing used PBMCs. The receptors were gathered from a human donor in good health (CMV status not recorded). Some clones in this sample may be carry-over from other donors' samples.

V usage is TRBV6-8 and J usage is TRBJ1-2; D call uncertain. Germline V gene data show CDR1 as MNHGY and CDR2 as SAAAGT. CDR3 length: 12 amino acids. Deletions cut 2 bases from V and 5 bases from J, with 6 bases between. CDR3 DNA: TGTGCCAGCAGTTACGGTTTTTATGGCTACACCTTC. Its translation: CASSYGFYGYTF.

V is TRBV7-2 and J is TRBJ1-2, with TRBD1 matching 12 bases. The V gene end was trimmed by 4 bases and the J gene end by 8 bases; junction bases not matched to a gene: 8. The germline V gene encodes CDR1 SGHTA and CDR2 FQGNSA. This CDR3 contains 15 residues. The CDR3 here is CASSSGTGGARGYTF. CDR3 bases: TGTGCCAGCAGCTCCGGGACAGGGGGCGCGAGGGGCTACACCTTC.

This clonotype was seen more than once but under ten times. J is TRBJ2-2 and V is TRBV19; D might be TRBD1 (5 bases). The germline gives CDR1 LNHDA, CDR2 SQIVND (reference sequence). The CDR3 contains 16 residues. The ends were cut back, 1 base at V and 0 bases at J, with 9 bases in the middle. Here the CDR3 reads CASSIVQGANTGELFF. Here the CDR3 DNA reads TGTGCCAGTAGTATAGTTCAGGGCGCGAACACCGGGGAGCTGTTTTTT.

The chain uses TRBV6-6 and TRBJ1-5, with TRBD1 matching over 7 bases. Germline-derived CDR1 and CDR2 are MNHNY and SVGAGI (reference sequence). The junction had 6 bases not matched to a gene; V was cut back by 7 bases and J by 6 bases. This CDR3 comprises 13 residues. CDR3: CASNSQGRQPQHF. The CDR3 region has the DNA TGTGCCAGCAATTCACAGGGGCGTCAGCCCCAGCATTTT.

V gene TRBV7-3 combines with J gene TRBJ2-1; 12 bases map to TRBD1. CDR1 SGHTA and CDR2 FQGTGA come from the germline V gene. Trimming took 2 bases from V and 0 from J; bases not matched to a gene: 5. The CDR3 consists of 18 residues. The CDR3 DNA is TGTGCCAGCAGCTTATGGGGGACAGGGGGCTTCTCCTACAATGAGCAGTTCTTC. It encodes CASSLWGTGGFSYNEQFF. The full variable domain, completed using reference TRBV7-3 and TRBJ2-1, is GAGVSQTPSNKVTEKGKYVELRCDPISGHTALYWYRQSLGQGPEFLIYFQGTGAADDSGLPNDRFFAVRPEGSVSTLKIQRTERGDSAVYLCASSLWGTGGFSYNEQFFGPGTRLTVL.

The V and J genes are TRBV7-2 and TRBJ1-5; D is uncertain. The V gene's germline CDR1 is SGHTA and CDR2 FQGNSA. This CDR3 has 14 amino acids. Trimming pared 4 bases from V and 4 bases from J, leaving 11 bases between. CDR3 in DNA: TGTGCCAGCAGCTCCGGACTCACAAATCAGCCCCAGCATTTT. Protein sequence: CASSSGLTNQPQHF.

This chain's CDR3 is CSAPRSRQGEAFF. The CDR3, as DNA: TGCAGTGCTCCCAGATCCCGCCAGGGTGAAGCTTTCTTT. The chain is built from TRBV20-1 and TRBJ1-1, with D possibly matching TRBD1 (5 bases). Germline V gene lookup returns CDR1 DFQATT and CDR2 SNEGSKA (reference sequence). The CDR3 is 13 amino acids. V was cut by 5 bases and J by 7 bases, with 17 bases left in between.

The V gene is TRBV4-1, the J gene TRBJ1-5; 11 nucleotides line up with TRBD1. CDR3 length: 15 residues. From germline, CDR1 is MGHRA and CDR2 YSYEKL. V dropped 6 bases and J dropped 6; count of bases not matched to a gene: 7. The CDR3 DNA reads TGCGCCAGCAGTCCGGGACAGGGGGACGGTCAGCCCCAGCATTTT. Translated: CASSPGQGDGQPQHF.

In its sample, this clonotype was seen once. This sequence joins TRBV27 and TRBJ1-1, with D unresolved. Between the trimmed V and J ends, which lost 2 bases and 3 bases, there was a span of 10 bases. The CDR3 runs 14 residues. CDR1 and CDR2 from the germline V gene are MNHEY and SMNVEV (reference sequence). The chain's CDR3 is CASSLTGSDTEAFF. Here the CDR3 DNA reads TGTGCCAGCAGTTTAACCGGGTCTGACACTGAAGCTTTCTTT.

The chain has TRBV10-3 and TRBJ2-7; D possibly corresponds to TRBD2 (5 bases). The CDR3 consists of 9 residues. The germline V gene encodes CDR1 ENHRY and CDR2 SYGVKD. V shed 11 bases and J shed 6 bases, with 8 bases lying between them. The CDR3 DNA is TGTGCCGTCGGAGGCGAGCAGTACTTC. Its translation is CAVGGEQYF.

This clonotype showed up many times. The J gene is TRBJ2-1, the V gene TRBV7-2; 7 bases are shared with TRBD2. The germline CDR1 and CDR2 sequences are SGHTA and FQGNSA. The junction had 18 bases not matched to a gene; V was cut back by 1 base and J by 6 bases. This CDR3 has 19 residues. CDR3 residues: CASSLVGPLAGETFNEQFF. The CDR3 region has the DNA TGTGCCAGCAGCTTAGTTGGTCCTTTAGCGGGTGAGACCTTCAATGAGCAGTTCTTC.

The CDR3: CASSFPDSNQPQHF. DNA for the CDR3: TGTGCCAGCAGTTTCCCCGATAGCAATCAGCCCCAGCATTTT. The V call is TRBV28, the J call TRBJ1-5, with D uncertain. The germline CDR1 and CDR2 sequences are MDHEN and SYDVKM. The V end lost 3 bases, the J end lost 0 bases, and 6 bases lay between the germline ends. CDR3 length: 14 amino acids.

CDR3: CASSQTTGGIYEQYF. CDR3 nucleotides: TGTGCCAGCAGCCAGACGACAGGGGGTATCTACGAGCAGTACTTC. The chain carries TRBV25-1 and TRBJ2-7; the match to TRBD1 covers 9 bases. The CDR3 runs 15 residues. V lost 6 bases and J lost 3; bases outside the gene matches: 9. The germline gives CDR1 MGHDK, CDR2 SYGVNS.

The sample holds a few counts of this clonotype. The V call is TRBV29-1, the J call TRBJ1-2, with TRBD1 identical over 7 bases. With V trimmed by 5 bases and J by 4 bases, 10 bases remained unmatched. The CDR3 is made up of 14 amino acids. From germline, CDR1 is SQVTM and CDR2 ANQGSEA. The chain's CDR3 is CSVSVSGGSYGYTF. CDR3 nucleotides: TGCAGCGTTTCTGTCTCAGGGGGATCCTATGGCTACACCTTC.

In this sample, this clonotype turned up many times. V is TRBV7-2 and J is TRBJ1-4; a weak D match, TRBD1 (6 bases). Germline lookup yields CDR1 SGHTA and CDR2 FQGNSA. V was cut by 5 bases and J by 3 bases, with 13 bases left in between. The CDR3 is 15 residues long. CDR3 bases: TGTGCCAGCAGCCCGCGTTGGACAGCTAATGAAAAACTGTTTTTT. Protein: CASSPRWTANEKLFF. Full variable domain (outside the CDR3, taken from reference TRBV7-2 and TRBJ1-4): GAGVSQSPSNKVTEKGKDVELRCDPISGHTALYWYRQSLGQGLEFLIYFQGNSAPDKSGLPSDRFSAERTGGSVSTLTIQRTQQEDSAVYLCASSPRWTANEKLFFGSGTQLSVL.

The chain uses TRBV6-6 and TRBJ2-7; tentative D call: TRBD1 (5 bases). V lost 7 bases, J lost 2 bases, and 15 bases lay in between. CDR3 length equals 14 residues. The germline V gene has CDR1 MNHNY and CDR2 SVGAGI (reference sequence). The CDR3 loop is CASTPGWYPYEQYF. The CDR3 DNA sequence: TGTGCCAGCACCCCAGGGTGGTACCCCTACGAGCAGTACTTC.

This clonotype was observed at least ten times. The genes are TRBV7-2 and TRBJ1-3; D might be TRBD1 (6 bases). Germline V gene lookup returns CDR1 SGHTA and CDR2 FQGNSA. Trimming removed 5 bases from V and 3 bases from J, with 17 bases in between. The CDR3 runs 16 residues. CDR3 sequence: CASSPFGPGVGNTIYF. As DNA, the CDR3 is TGTGCCAGCAGCCCCTTCGGCCCAGGGGTTGGAAACACCATATATTTT.

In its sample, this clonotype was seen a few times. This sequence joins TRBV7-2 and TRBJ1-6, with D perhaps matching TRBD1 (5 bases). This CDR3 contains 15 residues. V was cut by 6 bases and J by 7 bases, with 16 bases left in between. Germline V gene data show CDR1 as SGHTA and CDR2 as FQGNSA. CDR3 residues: CASSQAQGGNSPLHF. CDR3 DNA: TGTGCCAGCAGTCAAGCCCAGGGTGGGAATTCACCCCTCCACTTT.

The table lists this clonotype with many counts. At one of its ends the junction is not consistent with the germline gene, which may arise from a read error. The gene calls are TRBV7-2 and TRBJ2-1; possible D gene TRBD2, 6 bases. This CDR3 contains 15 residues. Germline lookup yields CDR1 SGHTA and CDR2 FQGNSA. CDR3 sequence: CASSIAAVSYNEQFF. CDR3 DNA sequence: TGTGCCAGCAGCATAGCGGCAGTCTCCTACAATGAGCAGTTCTTC.